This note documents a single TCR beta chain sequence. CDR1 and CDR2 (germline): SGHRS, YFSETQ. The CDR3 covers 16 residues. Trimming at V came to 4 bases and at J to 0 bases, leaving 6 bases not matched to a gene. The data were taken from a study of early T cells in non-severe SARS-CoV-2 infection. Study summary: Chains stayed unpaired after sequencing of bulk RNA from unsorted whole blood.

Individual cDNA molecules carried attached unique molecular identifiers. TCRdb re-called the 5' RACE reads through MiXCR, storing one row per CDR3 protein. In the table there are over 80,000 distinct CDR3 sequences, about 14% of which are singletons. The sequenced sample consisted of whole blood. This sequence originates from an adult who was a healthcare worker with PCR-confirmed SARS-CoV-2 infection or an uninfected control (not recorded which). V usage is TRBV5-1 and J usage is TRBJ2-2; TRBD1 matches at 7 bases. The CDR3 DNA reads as TGCGCCAGCAGCAAGCCGACAGGGACGAACACCGGGGAGCTGTTTTTT. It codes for CASSKPTGTNTGELFF.